This T cell receptor beta chain was found in a study of T cell repertoires in cytomegalovirus infection. Study summary: Public TCR beta signatures marked donors with CMV infection and the matching HLA. Whole-study findings and limits: HLA-C-restricted CMV clonotypes gave the most frequent clonotype in two of eight donors. CMV carriers with the relevant HLA were identified by cumulative public TCR beta family frequency.

Germline assignment: CDR1 SEHNR and CDR2 FQNEAQ (reference sequence). This CDR3 spans 15 amino acids. V lost 5 bases, J lost 1 base, and 12 bases lay in between. As regards this clonotype: Its matching antigen is unknown.

Each CDR3 protein gets one entry after TCRdb re-called the reads with MiXCR. Of some 600,000 distinct CDR3 sequences listed, 24% were seen once; the top ten hold roughly 8%. The receptor was derived from a human donor in good health (CMV status not recorded). Some clones in this sample may be carry-over from other donors' samples. The sequencing sample was made of CD8+ T cells from PBMCs. The chain combines TRBV7-9 with TRBJ1-5; no clear D. CDR3 region: CASSPKGWSNQPQHF. The CDR3 DNA reads as TGTGCCAGCAGCCCGAAGGGTTGGAGCAATCAGCCCCAGCATTTT.